These 26 T cell receptor beta chains originate from one sample sequenced in a study of blood T cell repertoires in COVID-19. TCRdb keeps only in-frame clones here, not all; method: immunoSEQ multiplex PCR. The sample includes approximately 190,000 clones, 84% of them seen just once. The specimen sequenced was PBMCs or T cells enriched from blood (not recorded which). Receptor source: a woman aged 25 to 39 who had been exposed to COVID-19.

The table lists this clone with a few counts. The rearrangement uses TRBV7-8 and TRBJ1-5, with a possible D match to TRBD1 (5 bases). CDR1 SGHVS and CDR2 FQNEAQ come from the germline V gene. The CDR3 has 15 amino acids. Trimming pared 5 bases from V and 2 bases from J, leaving 13 bases between. This CDR3 is CASSLGLGGNQPQHF. Here the CDR3 DNA reads TGTGCCAGCAGCCTGGGACTCGGTGGCAATCAGCCCCAGCATTTT.

The rearrangement uses TRBV5-5 and TRBJ2-3; D perhaps matches TRBD2 (5 bases). CDR3 length equals 16 residues. Germline CDR1 reads SGHKS; CDR2 reads YYEKEE (reference sequence). The V and J ends lost 5 bases and 0 bases respectively, with 16 bases between them. The CDR3 spells CASSRPGTISTDTQYF. The CDR3 DNA reads TGTGCCAGCAGTCGTCCGGGAACCATTAGCACAGATACGCAGTATTTT.

This clone showed up just a few times. This sequence joins TRBV11-2 and TRBJ1-2; 9 nucleotides agree with TRBD1. In germline, CDR1 is SGHAT, CDR2 FQNNGV. The J segment lost 7 bases and the V segment lost 5 bases, leaving 5 bases of the junction unmatched. The CDR3 is 13 residues long. CDR3 residues: CASSPDRGSGYTF. As DNA, the CDR3 is TGTGCCAGCAGCCCGGACAGGGGCAGTGGCTACACCTTC.

The V and J genes are TRBV2 and TRBJ2-2; TRBD1 might be the D (5 bases). Deletions cut 6 bases from V and 2 bases from J, with 10 bases between. In germline, CDR1 is SNHLY, CDR2 FYNNEI. The CDR3 is made up of 14 amino acids. The chain's CDR3 is CASSTGGNTGELFF. The CDR3 region has the DNA TGTGCCAGCAGCACAGGCGGAAACACCGGGGAGCTGTTTTTT.

This clone appeared once. The chain carries TRBV5-1 and TRBJ2-5, with TRBD2 matching 9 bases. J gave up 1 base and V 2 bases, and 3 bases lay outside the gene matches. The germline V gene encodes CDR1 SGHRS and CDR2 YFSETQ. The CDR3 length is 15 residues. CDR3 sequence reads: CASSFAGGPQETQYF. The CDR3 DNA reads as TGCGCCAGCAGCTTTGCGGGGGGGCCCCAAGAGACCCAGTACTTC.

This chain connects TRBV7-9 to TRBJ2-5, with D perhaps TRBD2 (5 bases). Trimming stripped 1 base from V and 0 bases from J, with 12 bases between. This CDR3 has 16 amino acids. Germline V gene sequence: CDR1 SEHNR, CDR2 FQNEAQ (reference sequence). CDR3 residues: CASSLGGFYYQETQYF. The CDR3 bases are TGTGCCAGCAGCTTAGGAGGGTTTTACTACCAAGAGACCCAGTACTTC.

The rearrangement uses TRBV9 and TRBJ2-7; no firm D call. Germline CDR1 SGDLS, CDR2 YYNGEE. The CDR3 totals 17 residues. Between the trimmed V and J ends, which lost 1 base and 1 base, there was a span of 18 bases. CDR3 amino acids: CASSVSVSKSWSYEQYF. The CDR3 coding sequence is TGTGCCAGCAGCGTAAGTGTAAGTAAAAGCTGGTCCTACGAGCAGTACTTC. Complete variable domain (other parts from reference TRBV9 and TRBJ2-7): DSGVTQTPKHLITATGQRVTLRCSPRSGDLSVYWYQQSLDQGLQFLIQYYNGEERAKGNILERFSAQQFPDLHSELNLSSLELGDSALYFCASSVSVSKSWSYEQYFGPGTRLTVT.

With regard to this clone: At one end the junction does not follow the germline gene, possibly because of a read error. The chain couples TRBV5-6 to TRBJ2-7; D possibly corresponds to TRBD1 (5 bases). CDR3 size: 12 residues. Germline V gene lookup returns CDR1 SGHDT and CDR2 YYEEEE. In nucleotides, the CDR3 is TGTGCCAGCAGCTTGAGAAGGGGCCACTCAAACTTC. Translating gives CASSLRRGHSNF.

This chain links TRBV6-5 with TRBJ1-2; D ambiguous. Germline CDR1 is MNHEY and CDR2 is SVGAGI. V gave up 6 bases and J gave up 4 bases, with 18 bases separating them. The CDR3 contains 15 residues. The CDR3 loop is CASRSSIGQPYGYTF. In nucleotides, the CDR3 is TGTGCCAGCAGAAGTTCAATTGGGCAGCCCTATGGCTACACCTTC.

This chain's CDR3 is CASSSAGGAYEQYF. The DNA for the CDR3 is TGTGCCAGCAGCTCCGCGGGGGGCGCCTACGAGCAGTACTTC. The J gene is TRBJ2-7, the V gene TRBV7-2, with 8 bases lining up with TRBD2. V was pared by 4 bases and J by 2 bases, with 4 bases of the junction left unmatched. CDR3 length: 14 residues. The germline CDR1 and CDR2 sequences are SGHTA and FQGNSA.

J is TRBJ2-3 and V is TRBV10-1; 11 bases fit TRBD2. CDR1 WNHNN and CDR2 SYGVQD come from the germline V gene (reference sequence). V lost 5 bases, J lost 6 bases, and 4 bases stayed unmatched. The CDR3 loop spans 14 amino acids. The CDR3 sequence is CASSLAGGLDTQYF. For the CDR3, the DNA is TGCGCCAGCAGTTTAGCGGGGGGGCTCGATACGCAGTATTTT.

The chain recombines TRBV3-1 (or the pseudogene TRBV3-2) with TRBJ2-1, with D possibly TRBD2 on 7 matching bases. Germline CDR1 and CDR2: LGHDT and YNNKEL (reference sequence). The CDR3 contains 10 residues. Trimming took 8 bases from V and 12 from J, leaving 11 bases between them. The CDR3, as DNA: TGTGCCAGCGGGGGGGCGTGGCAGTTCTTC. Protein sequence: CASGGAWQFF.

In this sample, this clone turned up a few times. The V and J genes are TRBV9 and TRBJ2-7; maybe TRBD2 (6 bases). The CDR3 extends over 15 amino acids. With 3 bases removed from V and 3 bases from J, the gap between germline ends came to 16 bases. Germline V gene lookup returns CDR1 SGDLS and CDR2 YYNGEE. The CDR3 is CASSAAEGLIYEQYF. CDR3 sequence (DNA): TGTGCCAGCAGCGCCGCCGAGGGACTGATCTACGAGCAGTACTTC. The full variable domain, completed using reference TRBV9 and TRBJ2-7, is DSGVTQTPKHLITATGQRVTLRCSPRSGDLSVYWYQQSLDQGLQFLIQYYNGEERAKGNILERFSAQQFPDLHSELNLSSLELGDSALYFCASSAAEGLIYEQYFGPGTRLTVT.

The chain recombines TRBV19 with TRBJ2-7; 13 bases are shared with TRBD2. With 8 bases clipped from V and 0 bases from J, the junction kept 13 bases outside the gene matches. This CDR3 region has 18 residues. Germline V gene sequence: CDR1 LNHDA, CDR2 SQIVND (reference sequence). CDR3 coding DNA: TGTGCCAGTGGCGCCCGGACTAGCGGGGGCCGTTTCTCCTACGAGCAGTACTTC. This encodes CASGARTSGGRFSYEQYF.

J is TRBJ2-1 and V is TRBV7-8; 9 bases align to TRBD2. V lost 0 bases and J lost 5; bases outside the gene matches: 8. The germline CDR1 and CDR2 sequences are SGHVS and FQNEAQ. This CDR3 is 17 amino acids long. The CDR3 reads CASSLAWRGGPNNEQFF. The DNA for the CDR3 is TGTGCCAGCAGCTTAGCGTGGCGGGGGGGCCCCAACAATGAGCAGTTCTTC.

The genes are TRBV27 and TRBJ2-2; 12 nucleotides align to TRBD1. V lost 3 bases and J lost 4; bases outside the gene matches: 6. Germline V gene sequence: CDR1 MNHEY, CDR2 SMNVEV (reference sequence). The CDR3 is 17 amino acids. The CDR3 spells CASSFSAGQGATGELFF. As DNA, the CDR3 is TGTGCCAGCAGTTTTTCCGCGGGACAGGGGGCCACCGGGGAGCTGTTTTTT.

V usage is TRBV30 and J usage is TRBJ1-2, with 7 nucleotides matching TRBD1. The CDR3 runs 12 residues. The V segment lost 5 bases and the J segment 8 bases; nucleotides outside the gene matches: 8. Germline loops: CDR1 GTSNPN, CDR2 SVGIG (reference sequence). CDR3 region: CAWGQASGGYTF. DNA for the CDR3: TGTGCCTGGGGACAGGCCTCAGGGGGCTACACCTTC.

This chain connects TRBV3-1 (or the pseudogene TRBV3-2) to TRBJ2-2; the D gene is possibly TRBD1 (5 bases). Trimming removed 4 bases at V and 3 bases at J, with 9 bases between. The CDR3 totals 14 residues. Germline V CDR1 and CDR2: LGHDT, YNNKEL (reference sequence). CDR3 residues: CASSRLGDTGELFF. The CDR3, as DNA: TGTGCCAGCAGCCGATTAGGGGACACCGGGGAGCTGTTTTTT.

This clone was found once. The chain combines TRBV7-8 with TRBJ2-3; the D gene is possibly TRBD2 (8 bases). The CDR3 spans 16 residues. V was cut by 5 bases and J by 5 bases, with 20 bases left in between. The germline CDR1 and CDR2 sequences are SGHVS and FQNEAQ. The DNA for the CDR3 is TGTGCCAGCAGCCGGGGGGGCGCAGGGGGTGGAGATACGCAGTATTTT. The encoded protein is CASSRGGAGGGDTQYF.

The rearrangement joins TRBV4-1 to TRBJ2-7; 8 bases are shared with TRBD1. The CDR3 consists of 15 residues. Germline V lookup: CDR1 MGHRA, CDR2 YSYEKL. V lost 0 bases to trimming and J lost 7 bases; unmatched junction nucleotides: 8. The CDR3 loop reads CASSQDPGTGREQYF. The CDR3 DNA follows: TGCGCCAGCAGCCAAGATCCCGGGACAGGTAGGGAGCAGTACTTC.

CDR3 region: CASSFSGSTNEKLFF. CDR3 nucleotide sequence: TGTGCCAGCAGTTTCTCCGGGTCAACTAATGAAAAACTGTTTTTT. This chain links TRBV27 with TRBJ1-4; D not certain. V shed 3 bases and J shed 0 bases, with 8 bases lying between them. Looked up from germline, CDR1 is MNHEY and CDR2 is SMNVEV (reference sequence). The CDR3 loop spans 15 amino acids.

This chain connects TRBV5-4 to TRBJ1-4; TRBD1 is a possible D gene (6 bases). Germline CDR1 is SGHNT and CDR2 is YYREEE (reference sequence). The germline V and J ends were trimmed by 6 bases and 5 bases, with 14 bases remaining between them. This CDR3 is 14 amino acids long. CDR3 DNA sequence: TGTGCCAGCACCTTACAGGGAAAAAATGAAAAACTGTTTTTT. Translation: CASTLQGKNEKLFF.

This clone was picked up a small number of times. The rearrangement uses TRBV6-2 or TRBV6-3 and TRBJ1-6, with TRBD1 matching 7 bases. This CDR3 contains 18 residues. Germline lookup yields CDR1 MNHEY and CDR2 SVGEGT. V gave up 6 bases and J gave up 3 bases; unmatched junction bases: 14. DNA of the CDR3: TGTGCCAGCAGCCCCGAACCCAACCGACAGGGCTATAATTCACCCCTCCACTTT. Residues: CASSPEPNRQGYNSPLHF.

This clone came up many times. Other DNA sequences from this sample encode an identical CDR3 as well. The chain combines TRBV2 with TRBJ1-1, with a tentative D call TRBD1 (6 bases). The CDR3 has 17 residues. CDR1 is SNHLY and CDR2 is FYNNEI in the germline V gene. V was pared by 1 base and J by 5 bases, with 20 bases between. This chain's CDR3 is CASSEGGGWGRRTEAFF. In DNA, the CDR3 is TGTGCCAGCAGTGAAGGGGGCGGATGGGGGCGTCGAACTGAAGCTTTCTTT.

This clone occurred a few times. This chain links TRBV6-5 with TRBJ2-5; 7 positions agree with TRBD2. The CDR3 is 14 amino acids. V shed 5 bases, J shed 2 bases, and the junction held 5 bases outside the gene matches. Germline-derived CDR1 and CDR2 are MNHEY and SVGAGI. The CDR3 here is CASSITGGQETQYF. In DNA form, the CDR3 reads TGTGCCAGCAGTATCACGGGGGGTCAAGAGACCCAGTACTTC.

The chain is built from TRBV9 and TRBJ2-5; 7 nucleotides match TRBD2. The germline gives CDR1 SGDLS, CDR2 YYNGEE. V shed 10 bases, J shed 5 bases, and the junction held 14 bases outside the gene matches. This CDR3 contains 14 residues. The DNA for the CDR3 is TGTGCCTCGAATCCGGGAGGACGAGAGGAGACCCAGTACTTC. It is translated as CASNPGGREETQYF.